A single sample gave rise to the 9 T cell receptor beta chains below, sequenced in a study of shared clonotypes between healthy human individuals. Naive-designated CD8 cells lacked CD45RO, were positively enriched for CCR7, and omitted terminally differentiated effector memory CD45RA+ cells. The assay was immunoSEQ multiplex PCR, and TCRdb's table has in-frame clones only and misses some. This sample has about 820,000 clones, with approximately 92% found just once. Sequenced input: naive CD8+ T cells sorted from blood. The receptors here all came from a young man in good health.

The chain couples TRBV28 to TRBJ2-7, with 7 bases lining up with TRBD1. V was pared by 5 bases and J by 2 bases, with 6 bases of the junction left unmatched. From germline, CDR1 is MDHEN and CDR2 SYDVKM. This CDR3 is built from 14 residues. Here the CDR3 reads CASSGTGQAYEQYF. The CDR3, as DNA: TGTGCCAGCAGTGGCACAGGACAGGCCTACGAGCAGTACTTC.

The chain is built from TRBV28 and TRBJ2-7, with 8 positions matching TRBD2. CDR3 size: 16 residues. Per germline, CDR1 MDHEN and CDR2 SYDVKM. V lost 2 bases, J lost 3 bases, and 9 bases stayed unmatched. CDR3 loop: CASSLITPLADYEQYF. CDR3 nucleotide sequence: TGTGCCAGCAGTTTAATAACCCCACTAGCGGACTACGAGCAGTACTTC.

The chain uses TRBV27 and TRBJ1-5; D unresolved. V was shortened by 2 bases and J by 4 bases, with 9 bases between the two germline ends. CDR3 length: 14 residues. The germline gives CDR1 MNHEY, CDR2 SMNVEV (reference sequence). As DNA, the CDR3 is TGTGCCAGCAGTTTAGGAGCCGAGAATCAGCCCCAGCATTTT. Translation gives CASSLGAENQPQHF.

This clone was seen only a few times. V gene TRBV28 combines with J gene TRBJ2-7, with a weak D call TRBD2 (6 bases). The CDR3 is made up of 12 amino acids. With 10 bases removed from V and 2 bases from J, the gap between germline ends came to 12 bases. Looked up from germline, CDR1 is MDHEN and CDR2 is SYDVKM. The CDR3 loop is CATTGSTYEQYF. In DNA form, the CDR3 reads TGTGCCACCACCGGGAGCACCTACGAGCAGTACTTC.

To note about this clone: A clone one base away is much larger, so this may be a read error. This chain's CDR3 is CASRPSRTSGGGEQFF. In DNA, the CDR3 is TGTGCCAGCAGACCTTCTCGGACTAGCGGGGGCGGTGAGCAGTTCTTC. The chain uses TRBV7-9 and TRBJ2-1; 13 bases are shared with TRBD2. The CDR3 is 16 amino acids. After removal of 6 bases from V and 9 bases from J, the junction contained 11 bases not matched to a gene. The germline V gene encodes CDR1 SEHNR and CDR2 FQNEAQ (reference sequence).

J is TRBJ1-4 and V is TRBV7-9; D is possibly TRBD1 (5 bases). V lost 7 bases and J lost 2, with 8 bases in between. CDR3 length equals 13 residues. Germline-derived CDR1 and CDR2 are SEHNR and FQNEAQ (reference sequence). The CDR3 DNA reads TGTGCCAGCATTGGGGGGACTAATGAAAAACTGTTTTTT. Its translation: CASIGGTNEKLFF. Drawing the rest from reference TRBV7-9 and TRBJ1-4, the complete variable domain is DTGVSQNPRHKITKRGQNVTFRCDPISEHNRLYWYRQTLGQGPEFLTYFQNEAQLEKSRLLSDRFSAERPKGSFSTLEIQRTEQGDSAMYLCASIGGTNEKLFFGSGTQLSVL.

The chain links TRBV11-2 to TRBJ2-3; tentative D call: TRBD2 (6 bases). The CDR3 spans 18 residues. Germline V CDR1 and CDR2: SGHAT, FQNNGV. The V and J ends lost 1 base and 5 bases respectively, with 22 bases between them. The CDR3 sequence is CASSLGDGGTAPLDTQYF. In DNA form, the CDR3 reads TGTGCCAGCAGCTTAGGAGATGGGGGGACTGCCCCATTAGATACGCAGTATTTT. Full variable domain (missing parts from reference TRBV11-2 and TRBJ2-3): EAGVAQSPRYKIIEKRQSVAFWCNPISGHATLYWYQQILGQGPKLLIQFQNNGVVDDSQLPKDRFSAERLKGVDSTLKIQPAKLEDSAVYLCASSLGDGGTAPLDTQYFGPGTRLTVL.

This chain uses TRBV19 with TRBJ1-1; D not resolved. The CDR3 has 14 amino acids. The V gene lost 2 bases and the J gene lost 0 bases, with 7 bases spanning the gap. Germline V lookup: CDR1 LNHDA, CDR2 SQIVND (reference sequence). The CDR3 DNA reads TGTGCCAGTAGTATACAGGCCTTGAACACTGAAGCTTTCTTT. It codes for CASSIQALNTEAFF.

The gene calls are TRBV28 and TRBJ1-3; TRBD1 is a possible D gene (5 bases). Trimming cost V 5 bases and J 4 bases, with 18 bases left between them. The CDR3 sequence is 16 residues long. Per germline, CDR1 MDHEN and CDR2 SYDVKM. CDR3 residues: CASSPRDPSRGNTIYF. For the CDR3, the DNA is TGTGCCAGCAGTCCCCGGGACCCTTCCCGAGGAAACACCATATATTTT.